This TCR beta chain was sequenced in a study of shared clonotypes between healthy human individuals. The study's findings and limits: Only blood samples were collected, and tissue repertoires likely differ.

Original analysis: In the immunoSEQ data, sequences were junction-only and lacked quality scores, so filtering differed. The data were produced by immunoSEQ multiplex PCR, yet TCRdb's version contains in-frame clones alone and is incomplete. For V, J and clone size, that table is used; D and trimming come from the DNA. This sample has a few million clones, with 90% to 95% found just once. Remarks on this clone: Antigen unknown. Other DNA variants within this sample encode the same CDR3.

The junction had 6 bases not matched to a gene; V was cut back by 4 bases and J by 2 bases. The germline gives CDR1 SGHRS, CDR2 YFSETQ. The CDR3 covers 15 residues. The gene calls are TRBV5-1 and TRBJ2-5; TRBD2 matches at 9 bases. What was sequenced was naive CD4+ T cells sorted from blood. Described subset: CD45RA+ positively selected. The origin of this receptor is a man aged 18-30 years in good health. The DNA for the CDR3 is TGCGCCAGCAGCCGAGGGACTAGCCTTCAAGAGACCCAGTACTTC. Translating gives CASSRGTSLQETQYF.